The clone carrying this T cell receptor (beta chain) appeared many times. What it binds is unknown. Looked up from germline, CDR1 is SGHRS and CDR2 is YFSETQ. V lost 3 bases and J lost 10, with 17 bases in between. The CDR3 sequence is 14 residues long. These data belong to a study of identical twins. Study results and caveats: Models predicted less out-of-frame TCR alpha sharing in monozygotic twins than was found. Abundant cord blood beta clonotypes carried fewer insertions; memory repertoires showed none.

Template switching supplied a universal primer site; unique molecular identifiers were carried on the cDNA. TCRdb analysed the 5' RACE reads with MiXCR anew, one entry per CDR3 protein. Here the sample spans fewer than 250,000 distinct CDR3 sequences, around 9.6% being singletons. Specimen: memory (CD45RO+) T cells sorted from blood. The TCR was taken from a woman under 30 in good health. V is TRBV5-1 and J is TRBJ1-5; D is uncertain. The CDR3 is CASSSTGSGDPQHF. The CDR3 nucleotides read TGCGCCAGCAGCTCTACCGGGTCGGGTGATCCCCAGCATTTT.